This T cell receptor beta chain derives from a study of identical twins. Findings of the study overall: Within beta out-of-frame sequences, the excess sharing observed between twins was weaker. Cross-sectional statistics, not tracking of the same donors, supported the conclusions. Insertions were fewer in abundant cord blood beta clonotypes, whereas memory repertoires showed none of this pattern.

On this clonotype itself: Antigen specificity is unknown.

A universal primer site was added by template switching, and unique molecular identifiers were carried by the cDNA. TCRdb re-called the 5' RACE reads with MiXCR, one entry per CDR3 protein. Counted here are nearly 900,000 distinct CDR3 sequences, more than 9% occurring once; the ten biggest clones make up around 1.5%. Per the germline V gene, CDR1 is SQVTM and CDR2 is ANQGSEA. After removal of 4 bases from V and 2 bases from J, the junction contained 5 bases not matched to a gene. This CDR3 contains 14 residues. These data were also filed under a second study, of yellow fever vaccine responses in identical twins.

V gene TRBV29-1 combines with J gene TRBJ1-3; 7 positions agree with TRBD1. The TCR comes from a young woman in good health. Sequences were obtained from PBMCs. CDR3 bases: TGCAGCGTTGCTGACGGGACAGCTGGAAACACCATATATTTT. Translating it yields CSVADGTAGNTIYF.